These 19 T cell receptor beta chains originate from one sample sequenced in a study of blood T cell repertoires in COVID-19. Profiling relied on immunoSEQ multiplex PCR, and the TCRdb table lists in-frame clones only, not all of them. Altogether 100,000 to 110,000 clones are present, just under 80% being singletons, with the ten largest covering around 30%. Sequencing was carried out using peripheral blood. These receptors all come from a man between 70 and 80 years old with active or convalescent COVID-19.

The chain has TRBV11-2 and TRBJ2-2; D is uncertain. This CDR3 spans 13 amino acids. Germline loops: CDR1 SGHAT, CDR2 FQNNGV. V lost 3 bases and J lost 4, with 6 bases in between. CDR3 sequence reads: CASSFLVTGELFF. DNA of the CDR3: TGTGCCAGCAGCTTCTTAGTCACCGGGGAGCTGTTTTTT. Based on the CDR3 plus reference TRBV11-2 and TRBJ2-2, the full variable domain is EAGVAQSPRYKIIEKRQSVAFWCNPISGHATLYWYQQILGQGPKLLIQFQNNGVVDDSQLPKDRFSAERLKGVDSTLKIQPAKLEDSAVYLCASSFLVTGELFFGEGSRLTVL.

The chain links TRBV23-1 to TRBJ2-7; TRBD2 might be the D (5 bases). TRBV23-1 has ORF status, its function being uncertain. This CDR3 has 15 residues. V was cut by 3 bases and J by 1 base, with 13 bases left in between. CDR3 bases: TGCGCCAGCAGTCACGCGGGCCGGAATTCCTACGAGCAGTACTTC. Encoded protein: CASSHAGRNSYEQYF.

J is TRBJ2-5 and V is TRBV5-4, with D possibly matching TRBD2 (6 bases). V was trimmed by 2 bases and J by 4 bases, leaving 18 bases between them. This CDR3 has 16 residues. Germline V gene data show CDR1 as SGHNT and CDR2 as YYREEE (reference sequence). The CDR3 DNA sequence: TGTGCCAGCAGCTTAGAAGAGCGGGCGCCGGGAGAGACCCAGTACTTC. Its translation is CASSLEERAPGETQYF.

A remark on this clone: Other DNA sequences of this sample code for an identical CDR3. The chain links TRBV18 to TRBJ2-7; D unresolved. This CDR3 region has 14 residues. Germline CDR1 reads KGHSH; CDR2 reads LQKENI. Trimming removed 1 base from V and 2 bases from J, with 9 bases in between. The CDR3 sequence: CASSPQTGTYEQYF. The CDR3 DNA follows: TGTGCCAGCTCACCACAGACTGGTACCTACGAGCAGTACTTC.

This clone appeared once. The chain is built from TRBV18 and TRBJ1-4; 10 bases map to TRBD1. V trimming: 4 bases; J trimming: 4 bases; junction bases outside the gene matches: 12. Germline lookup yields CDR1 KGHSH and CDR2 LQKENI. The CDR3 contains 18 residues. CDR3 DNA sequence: TGTGCCAGCTCACGAAGCCTGACAGGGGACAGGGGTAATGAAAAACTGTTTTTT. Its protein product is CASSRSLTGDRGNEKLFF.

CDR3 sequence (DNA): TGTGCCAGCAGCTTAGGCCTGCTCCTAACCAATGAGCAGTTCTTC. It specifies CASSLGLLLTNEQFF. The V call is TRBV7-2, the J call TRBJ2-1; D is unclear. CDR1 SGHTA and CDR2 FQGNSA come from the germline V gene. This CDR3 has 15 residues. The germline V and J ends were trimmed by 1 base and 6 bases, with 13 bases remaining between them.

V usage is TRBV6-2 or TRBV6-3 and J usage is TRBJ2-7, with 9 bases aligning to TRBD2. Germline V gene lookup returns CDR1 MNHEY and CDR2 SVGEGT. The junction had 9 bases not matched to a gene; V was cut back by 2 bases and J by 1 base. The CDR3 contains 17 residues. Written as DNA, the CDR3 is TGTGCCAGCAGTTACCCCAGGACAGCGGGGGGTTCCTACGAGCAGTACTTC. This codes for CASSYPRTAGGSYEQYF.

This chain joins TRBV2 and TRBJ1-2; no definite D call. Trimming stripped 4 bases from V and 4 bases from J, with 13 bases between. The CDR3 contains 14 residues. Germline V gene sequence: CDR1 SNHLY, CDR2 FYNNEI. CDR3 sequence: CASSVLQNFYGYTF. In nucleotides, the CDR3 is TGTGCCAGCAGTGTCCTACAGAATTTCTATGGCTACACCTTC. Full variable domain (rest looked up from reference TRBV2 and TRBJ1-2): EPEVTQTPSHQVTQMGQEVILRCVPISNHLYFYWYRQILGQKVEFLVSFYNNEISEKSEIFDDQFSVERPDGSNFTLKIRSTKLEDSAMYFCASSVLQNFYGYTFGSGTRLTVV.

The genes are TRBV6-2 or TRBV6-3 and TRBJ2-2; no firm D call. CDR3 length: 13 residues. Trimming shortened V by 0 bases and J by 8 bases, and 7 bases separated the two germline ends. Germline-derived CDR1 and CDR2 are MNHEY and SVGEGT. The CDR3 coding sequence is TGTGCCAGCAGTTACTCTGGGCAAGGGGAGCTGTTTTTT. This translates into CASSYSGQGELFF.

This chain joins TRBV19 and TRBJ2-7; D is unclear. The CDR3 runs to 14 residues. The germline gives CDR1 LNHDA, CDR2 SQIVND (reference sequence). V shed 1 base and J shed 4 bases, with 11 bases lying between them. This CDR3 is CASSIALPGYEQYF. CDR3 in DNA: TGTGCCAGTAGTATAGCCCTCCCCGGTTACGAGCAGTACTTC. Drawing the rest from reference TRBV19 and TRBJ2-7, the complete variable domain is DGGITQSPKYLFRKEGQNVTLSCEQNLNHDAMYWYRQDPGQGLRLIYYSQIVNDFQKGDIAEGYSVSREKKESFPLTVTSAQKNPTAFYLCASSIALPGYEQYFGPGTRLTVT.

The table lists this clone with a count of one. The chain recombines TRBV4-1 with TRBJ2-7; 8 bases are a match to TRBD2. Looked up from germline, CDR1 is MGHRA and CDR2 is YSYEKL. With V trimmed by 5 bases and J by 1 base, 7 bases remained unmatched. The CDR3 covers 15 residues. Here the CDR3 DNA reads TGCGCCAGCAGCTTTCGGGAGGGGGTTTCCTACGAGCAGTACTTC. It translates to CASSFREGVSYEQYF.

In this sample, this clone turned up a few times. The CDR3 DNA sequence: TGTGCCAGCAGCTCCACTAGCGGGAGGGCCTTGACCGGGGAGCTGTTTTTT. Translation: CASSSTSGRALTGELFF. The gene calls are TRBV5-4 and TRBJ2-2; 13 bases line up with TRBD2. The germline gives CDR1 SGHNT, CDR2 YYREEE (reference sequence). This CDR3 is 17 amino acids long. V was clipped by 3 bases and J by 5 bases; unmatched bases: 7.

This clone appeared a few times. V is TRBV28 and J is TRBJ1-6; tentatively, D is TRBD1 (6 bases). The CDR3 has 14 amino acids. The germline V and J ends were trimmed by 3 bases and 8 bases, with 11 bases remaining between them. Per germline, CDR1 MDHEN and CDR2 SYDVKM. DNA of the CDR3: TGTGCCAGCAGTTTCCCCCAGGGGTATTCACCCCTCCACTTT. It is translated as CASSFPQGYSPLHF.

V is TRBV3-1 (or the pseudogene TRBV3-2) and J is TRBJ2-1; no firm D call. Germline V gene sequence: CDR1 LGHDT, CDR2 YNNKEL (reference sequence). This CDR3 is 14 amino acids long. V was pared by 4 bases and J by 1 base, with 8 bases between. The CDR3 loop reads CASSPPRSYNEQFF. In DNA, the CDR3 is TGTGCCAGCAGCCCTCCGAGGTCCTACAATGAGCAGTTCTTC.

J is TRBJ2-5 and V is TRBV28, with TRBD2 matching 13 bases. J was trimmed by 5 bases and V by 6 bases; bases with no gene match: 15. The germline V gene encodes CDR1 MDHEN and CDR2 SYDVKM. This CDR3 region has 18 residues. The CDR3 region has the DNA TGTGCCAGCAGCCCTTGGACACTAGCGGGGGGGCTGCGGGAGACCCAGTACTTC. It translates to CASSPWTLAGGLRETQYF.

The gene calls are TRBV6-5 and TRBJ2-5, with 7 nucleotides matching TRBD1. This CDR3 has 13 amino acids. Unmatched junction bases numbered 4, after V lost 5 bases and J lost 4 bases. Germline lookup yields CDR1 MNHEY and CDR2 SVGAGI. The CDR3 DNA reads TGTGCCAGCAGTCCCCGACAGGGAGAGACCCAGTACTTC. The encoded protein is CASSPRQGETQYF.

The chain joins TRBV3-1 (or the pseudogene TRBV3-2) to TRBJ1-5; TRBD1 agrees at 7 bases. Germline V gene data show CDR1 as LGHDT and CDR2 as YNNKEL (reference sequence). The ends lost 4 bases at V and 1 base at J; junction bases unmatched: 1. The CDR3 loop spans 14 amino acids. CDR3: CASSPGGSNQPQHF. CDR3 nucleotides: TGTGCCAGCAGCCCAGGGGGAAGCAATCAGCCCCAGCATTTT.

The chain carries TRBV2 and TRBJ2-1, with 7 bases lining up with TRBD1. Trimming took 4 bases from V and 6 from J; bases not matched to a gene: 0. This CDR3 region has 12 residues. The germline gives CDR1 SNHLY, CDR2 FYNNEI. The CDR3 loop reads CASSGQGNEQFF. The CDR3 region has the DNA TGTGCCAGCAGTGGACAGGGCAATGAGCAGTTCTTC.

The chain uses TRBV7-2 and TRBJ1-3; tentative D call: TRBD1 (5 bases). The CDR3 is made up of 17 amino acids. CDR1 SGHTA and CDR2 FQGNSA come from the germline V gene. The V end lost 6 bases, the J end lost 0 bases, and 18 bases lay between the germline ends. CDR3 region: CASSFRLDRYSGNTIYF. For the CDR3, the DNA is TGTGCCAGCAGTTTCCGCCTCGACAGATACTCTGGAAACACCATATATTTT.